This T cell receptor beta chain derives from a study of shared clonotypes between healthy human individuals. The overall study: Used for every donor were three CD4 naive, three CD4 memory, two CD8 naive and one CD8 memory plate.

Selected positively for CCR7 and CD45RO-negative, naive CD8 cells excluded terminally differentiated effector memory CD45RA+ cells. Each sample came from a Caucasian adult donor living in Nashville, Tennessee. V was clipped by 1 base and J by 0 bases, with 9 bases between them. The CDR3 is 15 residues long. Germline CDR1 reads LNHDA; CDR2 reads SQIVND (reference sequence). Assay execution took place at the deep level. Per the original methods: Filtering of immunoSEQ junctional sequences could not match full-length read filtering. Clones were read by immunoSEQ multiplex PCR, and TCRdb kept only the in-frame ones, dropping some. The D gene and trimming were derived from the DNA, and the V and J assignments and clone size from that table. The repertoire holds millions of clones, roughly 91% seen once, with over 1.5% in the top ten.

The sequence was obtained from a man aged 18 to 35 in good health. Some clones in this sample may be carry-over from other donors' samples. This chain uses TRBV19 with TRBJ1-1; D not certain. Sequenced material: naive CD8+ T cells from PBMCs. CDR3 sequence (DNA): TGTGCCAGTAGTATAGGTGTCCCTATGAACACTGAAGCTTTCTTT. This encodes CASSIGVPMNTEAFF.